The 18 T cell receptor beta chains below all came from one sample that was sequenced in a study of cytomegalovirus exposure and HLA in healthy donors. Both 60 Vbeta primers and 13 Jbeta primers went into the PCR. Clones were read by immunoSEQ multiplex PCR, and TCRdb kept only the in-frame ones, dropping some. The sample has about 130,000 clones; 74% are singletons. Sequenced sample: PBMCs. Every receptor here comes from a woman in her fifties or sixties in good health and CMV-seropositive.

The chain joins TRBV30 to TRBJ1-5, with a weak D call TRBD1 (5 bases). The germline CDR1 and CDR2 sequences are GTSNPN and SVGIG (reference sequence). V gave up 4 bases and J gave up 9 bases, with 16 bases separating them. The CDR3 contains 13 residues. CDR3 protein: CAWTDSRLSPQHF. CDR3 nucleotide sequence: TGTGCCTGGACTGACAGCAGACTTTCGCCCCAGCATTTT.

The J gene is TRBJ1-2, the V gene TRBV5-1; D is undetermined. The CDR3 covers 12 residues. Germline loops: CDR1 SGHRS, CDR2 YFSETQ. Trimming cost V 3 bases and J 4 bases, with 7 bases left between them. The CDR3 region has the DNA TGCGCCAGCAGCTACGATAGCTATGGCTACACCTTC. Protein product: CASSYDSYGYTF.

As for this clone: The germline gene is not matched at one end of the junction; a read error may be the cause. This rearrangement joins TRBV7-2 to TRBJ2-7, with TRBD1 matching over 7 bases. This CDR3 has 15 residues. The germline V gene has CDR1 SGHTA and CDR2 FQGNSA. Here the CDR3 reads CASRLGGTGAYEQYF. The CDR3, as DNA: TGTGCCAGCAGGTTAGGTGGCACAGGGGCCTACGAGCAGTACTTC.

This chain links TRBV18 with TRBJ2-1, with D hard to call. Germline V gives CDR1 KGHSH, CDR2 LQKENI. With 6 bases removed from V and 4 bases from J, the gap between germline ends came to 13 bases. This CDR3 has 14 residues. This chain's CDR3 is CASSLSRPYNEQFF. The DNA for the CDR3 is TGTGCCAGCTCGCTCAGTCGTCCTTACAATGAGCAGTTCTTC.

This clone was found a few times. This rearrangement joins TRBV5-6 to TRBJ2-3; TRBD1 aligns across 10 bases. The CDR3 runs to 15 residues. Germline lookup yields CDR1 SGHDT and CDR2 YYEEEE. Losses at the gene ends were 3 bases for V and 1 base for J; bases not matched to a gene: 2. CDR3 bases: TGTGCCAGCAGCTCCGGGACAGGGGGCACAGATACGCAGTATTTT. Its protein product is CASSSGTGGTDTQYF.

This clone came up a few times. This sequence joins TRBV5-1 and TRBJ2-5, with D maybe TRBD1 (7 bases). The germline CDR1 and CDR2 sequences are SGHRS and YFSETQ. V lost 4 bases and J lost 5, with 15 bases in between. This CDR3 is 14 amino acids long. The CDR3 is CASSGGTDAETQYF. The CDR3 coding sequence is TGCGCCAGCAGCGGAGGGACAGACGCCGAGACCCAGTACTTC.

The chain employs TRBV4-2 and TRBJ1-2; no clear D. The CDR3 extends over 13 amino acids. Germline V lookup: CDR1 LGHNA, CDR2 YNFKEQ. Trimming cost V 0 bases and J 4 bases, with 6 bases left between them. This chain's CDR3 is CASSQEAGYGYTF. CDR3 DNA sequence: TGTGCCAGCAGCCAAGAGGCGGGCTATGGCTACACCTTC.

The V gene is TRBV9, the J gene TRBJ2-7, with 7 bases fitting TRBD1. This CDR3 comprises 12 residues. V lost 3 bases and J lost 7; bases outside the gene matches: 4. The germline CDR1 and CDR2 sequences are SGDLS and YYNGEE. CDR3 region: CASSGTGGEQYF. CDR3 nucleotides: TGTGCCAGCAGCGGGACAGGTGGGGAGCAGTACTTC.

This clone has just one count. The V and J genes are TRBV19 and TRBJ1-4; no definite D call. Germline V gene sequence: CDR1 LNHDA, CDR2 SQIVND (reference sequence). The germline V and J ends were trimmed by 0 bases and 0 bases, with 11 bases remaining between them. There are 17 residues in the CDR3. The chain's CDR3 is CASSIDGHSATNEKLFF. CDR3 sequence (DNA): TGTGCCAGTAGTATAGATGGCCACAGTGCAACTAATGAAAAACTGTTTTTT.

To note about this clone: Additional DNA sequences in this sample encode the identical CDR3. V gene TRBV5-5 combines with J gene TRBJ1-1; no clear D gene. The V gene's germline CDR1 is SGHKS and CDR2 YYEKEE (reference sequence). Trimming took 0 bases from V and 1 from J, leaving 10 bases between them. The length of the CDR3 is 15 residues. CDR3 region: CASSLAEVGNTEAFF. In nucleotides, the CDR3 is TGTGCCAGCAGCTTGGCCGAGGTCGGGAACACTGAAGCTTTCTTT.

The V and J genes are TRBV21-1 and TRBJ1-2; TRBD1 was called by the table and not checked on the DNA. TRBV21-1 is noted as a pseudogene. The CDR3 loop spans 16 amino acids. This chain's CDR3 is CASSSETGLNGYGYTF. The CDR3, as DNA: TGTGCCAGCAGTAGCGAGACAGGGTTGAATGGGTATGGCTACACCTTC.

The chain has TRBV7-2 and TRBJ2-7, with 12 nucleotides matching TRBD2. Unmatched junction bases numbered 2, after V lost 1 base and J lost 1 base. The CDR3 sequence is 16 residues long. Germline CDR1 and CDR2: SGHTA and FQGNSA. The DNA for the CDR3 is TGTGCCAGCAGCTTAGAAGGGACTAGCGGGTCCTACGAGCAGTACTTC. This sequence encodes CASSLEGTSGSYEQYF.

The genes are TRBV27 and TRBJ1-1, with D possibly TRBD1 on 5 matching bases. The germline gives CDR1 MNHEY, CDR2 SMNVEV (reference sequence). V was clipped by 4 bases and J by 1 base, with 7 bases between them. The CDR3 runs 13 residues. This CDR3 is CASSSGGNTEAFF. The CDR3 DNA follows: TGTGCCAGCAGTTCCGGGGGGAACACTGAAGCTTTCTTT.

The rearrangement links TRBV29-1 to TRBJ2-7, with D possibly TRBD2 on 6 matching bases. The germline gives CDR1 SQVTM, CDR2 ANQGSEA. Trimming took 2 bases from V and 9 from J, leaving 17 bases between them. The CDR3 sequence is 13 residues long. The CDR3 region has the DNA TGCAGCGTTGAACGGGGGTATTTGAGATCGCAGTACTTC. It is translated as CSVERGYLRSQYF.

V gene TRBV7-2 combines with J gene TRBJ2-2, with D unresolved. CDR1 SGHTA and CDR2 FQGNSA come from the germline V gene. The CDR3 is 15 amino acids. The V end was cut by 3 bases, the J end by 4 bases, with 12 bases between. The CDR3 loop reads CASSLAPGVTGELFF. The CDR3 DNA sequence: TGTGCCAGCAGCTTGGCCCCCGGAGTCACCGGGGAGCTGTTTTTT.

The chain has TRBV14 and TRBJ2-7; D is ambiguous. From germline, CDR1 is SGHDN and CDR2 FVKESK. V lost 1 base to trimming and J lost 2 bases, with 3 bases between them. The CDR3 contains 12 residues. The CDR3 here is CASSQVAYEQYF. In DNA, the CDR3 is TGTGCCAGCAGCCAAGTCGCCTACGAGCAGTACTTC.

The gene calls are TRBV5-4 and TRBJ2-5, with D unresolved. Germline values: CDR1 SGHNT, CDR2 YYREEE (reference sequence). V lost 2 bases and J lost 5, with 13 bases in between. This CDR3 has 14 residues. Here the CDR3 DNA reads TGTGCCAGCAGCTTAGCCCGACAATCGGAGACCCAGTACTTC. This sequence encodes CASSLARQSETQYF.

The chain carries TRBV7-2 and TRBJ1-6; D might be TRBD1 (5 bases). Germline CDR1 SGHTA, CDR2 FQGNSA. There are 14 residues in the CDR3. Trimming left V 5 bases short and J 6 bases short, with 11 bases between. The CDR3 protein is CASSPEGANSPLHF. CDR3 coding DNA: TGTGCCAGCAGCCCCGAAGGGGCTAATTCACCCCTCCACTTT.